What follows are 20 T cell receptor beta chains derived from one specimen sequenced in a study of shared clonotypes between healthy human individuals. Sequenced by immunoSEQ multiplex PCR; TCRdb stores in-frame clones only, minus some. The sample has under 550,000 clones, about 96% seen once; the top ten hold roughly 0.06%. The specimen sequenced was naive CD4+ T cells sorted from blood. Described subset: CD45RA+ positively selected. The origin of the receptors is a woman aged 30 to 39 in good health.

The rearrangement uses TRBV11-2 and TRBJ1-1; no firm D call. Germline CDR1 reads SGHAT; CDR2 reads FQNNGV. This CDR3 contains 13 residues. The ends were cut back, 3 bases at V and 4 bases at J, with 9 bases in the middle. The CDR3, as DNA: TGTGCCAGCAGCTTTACGTTCCGCACTGAAGCTTTCTTT. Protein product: CASSFTFRTEAFF. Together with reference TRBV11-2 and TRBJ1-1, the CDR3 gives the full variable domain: EAGVAQSPRYKIIEKRQSVAFWCNPISGHATLYWYQQILGQGPKLLIQFQNNGVVDDSQLPKDRFSAERLKGVDSTLKIQPAKLEDSAVYLCASSFTFRTEAFFGQGTRLTVV.

The CDR3 here is CASSSDRGLNEQYF. The CDR3 DNA reads TGCGCCAGCAGCTCGGACCGAGGGCTCAACGAGCAGTACTTC. The gene calls are TRBV5-1 and TRBJ2-7; maybe TRBD2 (5 bases). Germline loops: CDR1 SGHRS, CDR2 YFSETQ. This CDR3 is built from 14 residues. Deletions cut 3 bases from V and 5 bases from J, with 15 bases between.

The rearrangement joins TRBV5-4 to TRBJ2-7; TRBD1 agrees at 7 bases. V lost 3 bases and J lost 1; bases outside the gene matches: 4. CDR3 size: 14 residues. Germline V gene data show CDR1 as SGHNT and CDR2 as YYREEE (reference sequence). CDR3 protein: CASSWGQTSYEQYF. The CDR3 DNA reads TGTGCCAGCAGCTGGGGACAGACATCCTACGAGCAGTACTTC. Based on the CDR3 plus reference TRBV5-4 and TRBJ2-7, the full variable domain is ETGVTQSPTHLIKTRGQQVTLRCSSQSGHNTVSWYQQALGQGPQFIFQYYREEENGRGNFPPRFSGLQFPNYSSELNVNALELDDSALYLCASSWGQTSYEQYFGPGTRLTVT.

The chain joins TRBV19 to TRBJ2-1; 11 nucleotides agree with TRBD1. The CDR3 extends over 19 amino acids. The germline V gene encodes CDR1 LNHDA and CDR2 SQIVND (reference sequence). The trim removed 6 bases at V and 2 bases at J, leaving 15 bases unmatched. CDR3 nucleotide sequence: TGTGCCAGTAGACCTATCGGACAGGGGGCCCGACTTCCCTACAATGAGCAGTTCTTC. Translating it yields CASRPIGQGARLPYNEQFF.

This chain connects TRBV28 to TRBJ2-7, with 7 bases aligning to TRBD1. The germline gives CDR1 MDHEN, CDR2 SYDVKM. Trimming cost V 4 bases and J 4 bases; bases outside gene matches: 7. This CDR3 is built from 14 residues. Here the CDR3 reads CASSSPGQLYEQYF. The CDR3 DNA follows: TGTGCCAGCAGTTCGCCGGGACAGTTATACGAGCAGTACTTC.

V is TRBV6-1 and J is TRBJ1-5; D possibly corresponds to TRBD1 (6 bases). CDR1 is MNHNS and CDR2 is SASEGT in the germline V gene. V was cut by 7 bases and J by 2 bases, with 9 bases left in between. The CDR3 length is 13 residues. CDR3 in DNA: TGTGCCAGCACGAGGGGGGGCAATCAGCCCCAGCATTTT. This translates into CASTRGGNQPQHF.

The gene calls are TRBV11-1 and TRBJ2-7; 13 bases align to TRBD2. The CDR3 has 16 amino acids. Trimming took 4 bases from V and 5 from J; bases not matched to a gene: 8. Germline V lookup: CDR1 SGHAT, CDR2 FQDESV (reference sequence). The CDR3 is CASSSPTSGRVNEQYF. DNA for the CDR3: TGTGCCAGCAGCTCCCCCACTAGCGGGAGGGTCAACGAGCAGTACTTC.

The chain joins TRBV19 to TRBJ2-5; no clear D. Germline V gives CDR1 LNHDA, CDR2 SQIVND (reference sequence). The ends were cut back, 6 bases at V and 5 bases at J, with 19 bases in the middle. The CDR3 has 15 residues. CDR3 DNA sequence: TGTGCCAGTAGGTCGGGCCGAAACCTCCGTGAGACCCAGTACTTC. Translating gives CASRSGRNLRETQYF.

CDR3 amino acids: CASSRLAVSYNEQFF. The DNA of the CDR3 is TGTGCCAGCAGCCGTCTAGCGGTCTCCTACAATGAGCAGTTCTTC. V is TRBV5-6 and J is TRBJ2-1, with TRBD2 matching over 7 bases. Germline CDR1 is SGHDT and CDR2 is YYEEEE. V was clipped by 4 bases and J by 0 bases; unmatched bases: 4. The CDR3 sequence is 15 residues long.

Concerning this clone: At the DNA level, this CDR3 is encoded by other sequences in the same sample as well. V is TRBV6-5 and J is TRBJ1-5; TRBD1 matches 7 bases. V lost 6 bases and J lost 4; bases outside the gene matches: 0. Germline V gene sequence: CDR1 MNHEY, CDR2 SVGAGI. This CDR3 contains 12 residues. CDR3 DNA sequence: TGTGCCAGCAGGACAGGGAATCAGCCCCAGCATTTT. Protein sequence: CASRTGNQPQHF.

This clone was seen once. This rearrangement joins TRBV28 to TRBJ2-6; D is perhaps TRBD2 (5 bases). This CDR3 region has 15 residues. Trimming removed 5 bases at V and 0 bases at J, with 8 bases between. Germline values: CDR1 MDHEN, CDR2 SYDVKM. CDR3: CASSPTSSGANVLTF. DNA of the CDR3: TGTGCCAGCAGTCCCACTAGCTCTGGGGCCAACGTCCTGACTTTC.

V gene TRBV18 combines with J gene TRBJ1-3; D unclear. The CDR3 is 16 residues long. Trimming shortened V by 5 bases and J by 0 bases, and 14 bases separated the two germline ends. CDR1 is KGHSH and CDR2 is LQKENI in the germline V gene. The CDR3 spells CASSSWTIGSGNTIYF. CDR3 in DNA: TGTGCCAGCTCATCCTGGACGATCGGCTCTGGAAACACCATATATTTT. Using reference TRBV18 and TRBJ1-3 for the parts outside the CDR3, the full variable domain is NAGVMQNPRHLVRRRGQEARLRCSPMKGHSHVYWYRQLPEEGLKFMVYLQKENIIDESGMPKERFSAEFPKEGPSILRIQQVVRGDSAAYFCASSSWTIGSGNTIYFGEGSWLTVV.

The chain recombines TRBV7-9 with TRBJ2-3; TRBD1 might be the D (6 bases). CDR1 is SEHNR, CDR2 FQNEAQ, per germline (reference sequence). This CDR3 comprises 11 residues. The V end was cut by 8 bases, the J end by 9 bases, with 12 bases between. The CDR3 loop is CASAGGDTQYF. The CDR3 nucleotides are TGTGCCAGCGCTGGGGGCGACACGCAGTATTTT. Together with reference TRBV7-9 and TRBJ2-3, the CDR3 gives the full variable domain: DTGVSQNPRHKITKRGQNVTFRCDPISEHNRLYWYRQTLGQGPEFLTYFQNEAQLEKSRLLSDRFSAERPKGSFSTLEIQRTEQGDSAMYLCASAGGDTQYFGPGTRLTVL.

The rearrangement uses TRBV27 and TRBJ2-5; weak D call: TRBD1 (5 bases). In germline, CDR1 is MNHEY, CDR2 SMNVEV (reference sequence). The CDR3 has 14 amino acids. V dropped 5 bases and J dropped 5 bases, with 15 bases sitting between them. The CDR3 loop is CASSPGRAGETQYF. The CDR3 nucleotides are TGTGCCAGCAGTCCCGGCAGGGCAGGGGAGACCCAGTACTTC.

The CDR3 bases are TGTGCCAGCAGTCCCGGAAGGCCGACCCAGTACTTC. Translated, it gives CASSPGRPTQYF. The rearrangement joins TRBV28 to TRBJ2-5, with D uncertain. Germline CDR1 is MDHEN and CDR2 is SYDVKM. With 5 bases removed from V and 7 bases from J, the gap between germline ends came to 11 bases. The CDR3 length is 12 residues. Full variable domain (rest looked up from reference TRBV28 and TRBJ2-5): DVKVTQSSRYLVKRTGEKVFLECVQDMDHENMFWYRQDPGLGLRLIYFSYDVKMKEKGDIPEGYSVSREKKERFSLILESASTNQTSMYLCASSPGRPTQYFGPGTRLLVL.

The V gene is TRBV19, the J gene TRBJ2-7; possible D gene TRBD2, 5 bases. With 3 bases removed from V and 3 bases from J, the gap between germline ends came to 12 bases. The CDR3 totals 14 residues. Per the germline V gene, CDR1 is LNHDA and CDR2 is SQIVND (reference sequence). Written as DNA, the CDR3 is TGTGCCAGTAGTATCCTAGCAGGCTTCTACGAGCAGTACTTC. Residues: CASSILAGFYEQYF.

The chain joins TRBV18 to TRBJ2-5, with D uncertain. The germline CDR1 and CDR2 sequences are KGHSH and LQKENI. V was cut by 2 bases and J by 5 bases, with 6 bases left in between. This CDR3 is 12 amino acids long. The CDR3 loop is CASSPSDETQYF. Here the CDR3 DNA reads TGTGCCAGCTCACCAAGTGACGAGACCCAGTACTTC.

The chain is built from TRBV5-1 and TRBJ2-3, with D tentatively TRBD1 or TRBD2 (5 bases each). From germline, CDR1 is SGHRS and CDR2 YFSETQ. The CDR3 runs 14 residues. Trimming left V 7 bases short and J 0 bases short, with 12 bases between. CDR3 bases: TGCGCCAGCGACCCCCGGGACAGCACAGATACGCAGTATTTT. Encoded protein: CASDPRDSTDTQYF.

The CDR3 DNA is TGTGCCAGCAGCTTAGAGTCTTTCCTCGGAGGCGAGCAGTACTTC. Its protein product is CASSLESFLGGEQYF. The V call is TRBV11-2, the J call TRBJ2-7, with a tentative D call TRBD2 (5 bases). V was pared by 0 bases and J by 6 bases, with 15 bases between. Germline V gene data show CDR1 as SGHAT and CDR2 as FQNNGV. CDR3 size: 15 residues.

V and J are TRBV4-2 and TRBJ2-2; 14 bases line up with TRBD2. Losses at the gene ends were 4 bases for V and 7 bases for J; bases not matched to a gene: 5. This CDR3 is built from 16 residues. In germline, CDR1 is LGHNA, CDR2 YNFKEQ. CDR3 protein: CASSLGLAGVFGELFF. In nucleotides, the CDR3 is TGTGCCAGCAGCCTGGGACTAGCGGGAGTGTTCGGGGAGCTGTTTTTT.